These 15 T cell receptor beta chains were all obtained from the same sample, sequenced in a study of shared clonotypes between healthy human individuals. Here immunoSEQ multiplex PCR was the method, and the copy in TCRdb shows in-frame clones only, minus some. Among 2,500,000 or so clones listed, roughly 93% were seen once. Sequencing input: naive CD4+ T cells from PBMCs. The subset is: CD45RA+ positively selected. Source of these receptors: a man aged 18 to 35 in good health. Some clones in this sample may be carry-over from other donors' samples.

In nucleotides, the CDR3 is TGTGCCAGCAGCACCGGGACTAGCGGGAGGAATATCTACAATGAGCAGTTCTTC. This sequence encodes CASSTGTSGRNIYNEQFF. V gene TRBV11-2 combines with J gene TRBJ2-1, with TRBD2 matching over 15 bases. The J segment lost 3 bases and the V segment lost 5 bases, leaving 8 bases of the junction unmatched. The germline gives CDR1 SGHAT, CDR2 FQNNGV. The CDR3 consists of 18 residues.

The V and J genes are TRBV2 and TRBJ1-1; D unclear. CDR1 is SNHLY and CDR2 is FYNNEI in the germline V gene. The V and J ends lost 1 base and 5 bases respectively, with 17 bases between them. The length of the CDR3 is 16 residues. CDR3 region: CASSEGTAGWMTEAFF. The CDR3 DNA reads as TGTGCCAGCAGTGAAGGGACCGCCGGGTGGATGACTGAAGCTTTCTTT.

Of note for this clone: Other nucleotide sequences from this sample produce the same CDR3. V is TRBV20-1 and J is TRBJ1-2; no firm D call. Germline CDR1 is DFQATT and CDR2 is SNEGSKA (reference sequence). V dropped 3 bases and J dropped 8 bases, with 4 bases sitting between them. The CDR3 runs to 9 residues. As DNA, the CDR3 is TGCAGTGCTAGGGAGGGCTACACCTTC. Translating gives CSAREGYTF.

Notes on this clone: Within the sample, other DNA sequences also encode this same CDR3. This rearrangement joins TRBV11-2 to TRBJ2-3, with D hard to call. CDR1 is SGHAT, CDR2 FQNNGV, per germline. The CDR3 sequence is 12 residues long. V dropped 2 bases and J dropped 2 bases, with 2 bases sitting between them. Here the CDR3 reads CASSLNTDTQYF. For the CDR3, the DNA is TGTGCCAGCAGCTTAAACACAGATACGCAGTATTTT. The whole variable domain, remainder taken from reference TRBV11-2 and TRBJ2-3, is EAGVAQSPRYKIIEKRQSVAFWCNPISGHATLYWYQQILGQGPKLLIQFQNNGVVDDSQLPKDRFSAERLKGVDSTLKIQPAKLEDSAVYLCASSLNTDTQYFGPGTRLTVL.

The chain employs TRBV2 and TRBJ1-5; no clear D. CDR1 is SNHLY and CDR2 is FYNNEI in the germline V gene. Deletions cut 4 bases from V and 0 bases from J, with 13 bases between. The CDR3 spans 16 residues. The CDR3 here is CASSATRVGSNQPQHF. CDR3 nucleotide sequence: TGTGCCAGCAGTGCTACGAGGGTGGGTAGCAATCAGCCCCAGCATTTT.

CDR3 DNA sequence: TGTGCCAGCACCCTGGCTGTGGCTCACGGAGGCTACACCTTC. It codes for CASTLAVAHGGYTF. V and J are TRBV6-1 and TRBJ1-2; no definite D call. V was shortened by 7 bases and J by 8 bases, with 20 bases between the two germline ends. CDR3 size: 14 residues. Germline V lookup: CDR1 MNHNS, CDR2 SASEGT.

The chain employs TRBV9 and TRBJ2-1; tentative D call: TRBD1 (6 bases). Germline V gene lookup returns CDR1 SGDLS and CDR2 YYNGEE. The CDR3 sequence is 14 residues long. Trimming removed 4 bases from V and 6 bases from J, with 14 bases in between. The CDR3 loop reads CASSPQTGTNEQFF. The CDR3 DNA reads TGTGCCAGCAGCCCCCAGACAGGAACCAATGAGCAGTTCTTC.

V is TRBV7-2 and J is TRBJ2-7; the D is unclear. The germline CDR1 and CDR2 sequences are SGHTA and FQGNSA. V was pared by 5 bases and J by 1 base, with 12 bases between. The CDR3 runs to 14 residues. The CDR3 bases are TGTGCCAGCAGCACAGACGGGCCTTCCTACGAGCAGTACTTC. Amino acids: CASSTDGPSYEQYF.

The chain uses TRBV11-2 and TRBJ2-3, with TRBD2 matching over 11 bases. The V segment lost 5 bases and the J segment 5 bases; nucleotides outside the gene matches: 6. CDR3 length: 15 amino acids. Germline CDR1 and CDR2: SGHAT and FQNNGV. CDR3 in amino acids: CASSVTSGIRDTQYF. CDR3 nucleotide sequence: TGTGCCAGCAGCGTGACTAGCGGGATAAGAGATACGCAGTATTTT.

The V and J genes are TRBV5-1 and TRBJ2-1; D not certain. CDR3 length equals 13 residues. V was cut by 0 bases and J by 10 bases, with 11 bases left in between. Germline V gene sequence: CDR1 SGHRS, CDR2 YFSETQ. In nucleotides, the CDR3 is TGCGCCAGCAGCTTGGAAGGGTCCAGGGAGCAGTTCTTC. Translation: CASSLEGSREQFF.

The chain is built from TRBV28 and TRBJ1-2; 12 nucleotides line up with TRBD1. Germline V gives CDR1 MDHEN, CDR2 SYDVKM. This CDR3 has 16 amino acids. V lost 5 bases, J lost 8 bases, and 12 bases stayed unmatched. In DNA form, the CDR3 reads TGTGCCAGCAGTACCCCGGGACAGGGGGCACCGGGAGGCTACACCTTC. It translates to CASSTPGQGAPGGYTF.

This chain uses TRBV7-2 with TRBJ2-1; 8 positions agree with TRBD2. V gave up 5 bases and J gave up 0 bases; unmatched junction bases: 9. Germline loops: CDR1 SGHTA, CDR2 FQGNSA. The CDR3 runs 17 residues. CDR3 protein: CASSAGGRSSSYNEQFF. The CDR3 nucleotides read TGTGCCAGCAGCGCGGGGGGCAGGTCAAGCTCCTACAATGAGCAGTTCTTC. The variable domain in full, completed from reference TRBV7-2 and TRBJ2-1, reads GAGVSQSPSNKVTEKGKDVELRCDPISGHTALYWYRQSLGQGLEFLIYFQGNSAPDKSGLPSDRFSAERTGGSVSTLTIQRTQQEDSAVYLCASSAGGRSSSYNEQFFGPGTRLTVL.

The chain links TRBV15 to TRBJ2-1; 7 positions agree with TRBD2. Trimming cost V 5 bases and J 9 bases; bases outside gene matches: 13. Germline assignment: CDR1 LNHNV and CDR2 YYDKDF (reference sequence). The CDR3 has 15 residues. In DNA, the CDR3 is TGTGCCACCAGCCCTCACGAGCGGGATAGAGGTGAGCAGTTCTTC. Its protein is CATSPHERDRGEQFF.

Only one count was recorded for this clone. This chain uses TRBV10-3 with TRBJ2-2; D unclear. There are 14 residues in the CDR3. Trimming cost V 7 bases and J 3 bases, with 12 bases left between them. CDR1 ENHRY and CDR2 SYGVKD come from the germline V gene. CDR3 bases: TGTGCCATCACTGGGTTCCTCGACACCGGGGAGCTGTTTTTT. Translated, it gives CAITGFLDTGELFF.

The CDR3 region is CASSALSGYNEQFF. CDR3 DNA: TGTGCCAGCAGTGCCCTATCGGGTTACAATGAGCAGTTCTTC. The rearrangement links TRBV28 to TRBJ2-1; no reliable D call. The CDR3 spans 14 residues. Trimming pared 5 bases from V and 4 bases from J, leaving 12 bases between. CDR1 MDHEN and CDR2 SYDVKM come from the germline V gene.